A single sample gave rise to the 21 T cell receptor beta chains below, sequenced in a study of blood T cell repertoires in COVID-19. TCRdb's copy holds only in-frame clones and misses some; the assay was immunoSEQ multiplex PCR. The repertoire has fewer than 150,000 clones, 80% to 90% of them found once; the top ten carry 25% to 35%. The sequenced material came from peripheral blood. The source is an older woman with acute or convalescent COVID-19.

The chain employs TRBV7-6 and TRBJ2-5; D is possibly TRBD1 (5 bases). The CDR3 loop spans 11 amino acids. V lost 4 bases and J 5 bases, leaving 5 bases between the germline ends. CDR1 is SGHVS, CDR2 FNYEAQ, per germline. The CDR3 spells CASSSGETQYF. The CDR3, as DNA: TGTGCCAGCAGCTCAGGGGAGACCCAGTACTTC.

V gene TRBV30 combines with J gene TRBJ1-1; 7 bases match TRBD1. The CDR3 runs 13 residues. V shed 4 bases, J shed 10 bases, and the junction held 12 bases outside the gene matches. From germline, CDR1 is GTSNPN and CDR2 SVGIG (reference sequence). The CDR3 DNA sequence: TGTGCCTGGACCTCAGGGGGAGCTGATTCAGCTTTCTTT. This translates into CAWTSGGADSAFF.

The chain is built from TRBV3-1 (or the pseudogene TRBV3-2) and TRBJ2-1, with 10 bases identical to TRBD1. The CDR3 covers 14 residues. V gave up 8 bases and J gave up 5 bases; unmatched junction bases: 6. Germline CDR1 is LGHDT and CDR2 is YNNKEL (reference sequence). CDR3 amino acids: CASCGTGEHNEQFF. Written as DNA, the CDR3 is TGTGCCAGCTGCGGGACAGGGGAACACAATGAGCAGTTCTTC.

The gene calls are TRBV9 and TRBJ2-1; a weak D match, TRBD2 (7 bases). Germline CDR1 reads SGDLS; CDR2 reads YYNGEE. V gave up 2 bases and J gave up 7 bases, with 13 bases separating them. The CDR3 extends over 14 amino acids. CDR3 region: CASSVRGAMNEQFF. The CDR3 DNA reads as TGTGCCAGCAGCGTCCGGGGGGCCATGAATGAGCAGTTCTTC.

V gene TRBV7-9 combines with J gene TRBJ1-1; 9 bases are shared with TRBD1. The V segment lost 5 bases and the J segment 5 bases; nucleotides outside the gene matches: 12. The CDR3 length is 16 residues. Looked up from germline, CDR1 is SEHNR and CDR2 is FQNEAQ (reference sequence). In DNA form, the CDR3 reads TGTGCCAGCAGCCCAACCCCAGGACAGGGGAAGACTGAAGCTTTCTTT. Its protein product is CASSPTPGQGKTEAFF.

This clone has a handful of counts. The CDR3 loop is CASSVNEGESANEKLFF. CDR3 DNA: TGTGCCAGCAGCGTAAACGAGGGGGAGTCGGCTAATGAAAAACTGTTTTTT. This sequence joins TRBV11-2 and TRBJ1-4; a possible D gene is TRBD1 (6 bases). Trimming took off 5 bases at V and 3 bases at J, with 19 bases between the two ends. In germline, CDR1 is SGHAT, CDR2 FQNNGV. This CDR3 contains 17 residues.

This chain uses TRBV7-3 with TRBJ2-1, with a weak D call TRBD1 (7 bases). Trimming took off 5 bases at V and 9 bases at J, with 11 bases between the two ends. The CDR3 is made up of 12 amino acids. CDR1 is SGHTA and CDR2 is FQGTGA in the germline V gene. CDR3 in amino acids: CASSLQGGEQFF. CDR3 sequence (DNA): TGTGCCAGCAGCCTTCAGGGGGGTGAGCAGTTCTTC. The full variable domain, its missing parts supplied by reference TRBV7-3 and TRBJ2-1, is GAGVSQTPSNKVTEKGKYVELRCDPISGHTALYWYRQSLGQGPEFLIYFQGTGAADDSGLPNDRFFAVRPEGSVSTLKIQRTERGDSAVYLCASSLQGGEQFFGPGTRLTVL.

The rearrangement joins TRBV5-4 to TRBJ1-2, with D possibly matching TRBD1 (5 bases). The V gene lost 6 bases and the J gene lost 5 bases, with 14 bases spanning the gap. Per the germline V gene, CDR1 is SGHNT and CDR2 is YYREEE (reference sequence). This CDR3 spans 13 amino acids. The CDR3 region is CASTRSGGYGYTF. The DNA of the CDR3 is TGTGCCAGCACCCGCTCGGGGGGATATGGCTACACCTTC.

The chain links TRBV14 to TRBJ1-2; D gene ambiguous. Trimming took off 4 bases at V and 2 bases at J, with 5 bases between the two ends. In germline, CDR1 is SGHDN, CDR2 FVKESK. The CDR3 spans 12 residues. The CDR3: CASSLQNYGYTF. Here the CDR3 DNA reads TGTGCCAGCAGCCTACAGAACTATGGCTACACCTTC. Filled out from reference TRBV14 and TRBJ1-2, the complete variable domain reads EAGVTQFPSHSVIEKGQTVTLRCDPISGHDNLYWYRRVMGKEIKFLLHFVKESKQDESGMPNNRFLAERTGGTYSTLKVQPAELEDSGVYFCASSLQNYGYTFGSGTRLTVV.

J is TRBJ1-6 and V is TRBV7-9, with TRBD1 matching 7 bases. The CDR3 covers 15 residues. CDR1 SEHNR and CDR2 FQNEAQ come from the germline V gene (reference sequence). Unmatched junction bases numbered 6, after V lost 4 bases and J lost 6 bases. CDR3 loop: CASSSFGTANSPLHF. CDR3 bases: TGTGCCAGCAGCTCATTCGGGACAGCTAATTCACCCCTCCACTTT.

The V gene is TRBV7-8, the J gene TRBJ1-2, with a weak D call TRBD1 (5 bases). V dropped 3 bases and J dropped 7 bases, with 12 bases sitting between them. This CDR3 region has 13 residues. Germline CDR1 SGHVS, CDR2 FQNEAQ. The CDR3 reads CASSLGGTGGYTF. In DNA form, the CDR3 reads TGTGCCAGCAGCTTGGGAGGGACCGGTGGCTACACCTTC.

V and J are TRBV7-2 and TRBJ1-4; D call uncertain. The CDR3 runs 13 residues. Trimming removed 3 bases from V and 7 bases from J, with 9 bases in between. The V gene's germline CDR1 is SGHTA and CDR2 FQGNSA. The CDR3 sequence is CASSFGFREKLFF. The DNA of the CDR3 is TGTGCCAGCAGCTTCGGGTTTCGTGAAAAACTGTTTTTT. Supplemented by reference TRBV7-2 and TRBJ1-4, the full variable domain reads GAGVSQSPSNKVTEKGKDVELRCDPISGHTALYWYRQSLGQGLEFLIYFQGNSAPDKSGLPSDRFSAERTGGSVSTLTIQRTQQEDSAVYLCASSFGFREKLFFGSGTQLSVL.

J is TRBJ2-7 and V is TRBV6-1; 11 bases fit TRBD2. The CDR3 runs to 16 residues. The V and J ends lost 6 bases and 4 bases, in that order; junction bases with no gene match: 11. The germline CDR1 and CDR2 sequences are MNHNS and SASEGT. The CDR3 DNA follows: TGTGCCAGCAGGGAACAAGGTAGCGGGGGGGCGTACGAGCAGTACTTC. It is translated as CASREQGSGGAYEQYF.

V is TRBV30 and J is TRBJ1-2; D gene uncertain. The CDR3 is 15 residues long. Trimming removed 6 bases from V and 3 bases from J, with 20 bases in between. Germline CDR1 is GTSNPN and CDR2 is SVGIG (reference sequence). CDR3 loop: CACTGPEGTYYGYTF. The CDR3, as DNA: TGTGCCTGCACCGGGCCGGAGGGTACCTACTATGGCTACACCTTC. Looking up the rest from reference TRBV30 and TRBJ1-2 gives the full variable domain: SQTIHQWPATLVQPVGSPLSLECTVEGTSNPNLYWYRQAAGRGLQLLFYSVGIGQISSEVPQNLSASRPQDRQFILSSKKLLLSDSGFYLCACTGPEGTYYGYTFGSGTRLTVV.

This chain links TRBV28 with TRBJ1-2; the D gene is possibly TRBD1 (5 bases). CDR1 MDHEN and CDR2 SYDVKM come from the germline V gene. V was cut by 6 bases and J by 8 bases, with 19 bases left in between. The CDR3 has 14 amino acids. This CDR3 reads CASRIPQGLGGYTF. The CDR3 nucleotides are TGTGCCAGCAGAATCCCCCAGGGCCTGGGAGGCTACACCTTC.

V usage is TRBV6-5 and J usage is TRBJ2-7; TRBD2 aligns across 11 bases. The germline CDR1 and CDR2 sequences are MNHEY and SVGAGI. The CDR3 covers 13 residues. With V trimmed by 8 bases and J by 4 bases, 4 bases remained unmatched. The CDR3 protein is CASRLAGLYEQYF. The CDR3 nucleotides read TGTGCCAGCCGACTAGCGGGGCTGTACGAGCAGTACTTC.

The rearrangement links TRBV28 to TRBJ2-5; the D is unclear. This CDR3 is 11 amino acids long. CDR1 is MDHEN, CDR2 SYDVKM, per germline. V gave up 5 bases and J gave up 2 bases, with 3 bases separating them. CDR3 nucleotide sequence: TGTGCCAGCAGTCATCAAGAGACCCAGTACTTC. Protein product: CASSHQETQYF.

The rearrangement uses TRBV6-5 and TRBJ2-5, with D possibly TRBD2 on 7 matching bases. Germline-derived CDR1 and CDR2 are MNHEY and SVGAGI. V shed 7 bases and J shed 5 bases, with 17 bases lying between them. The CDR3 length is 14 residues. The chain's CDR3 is CASTQGGAVETQYF. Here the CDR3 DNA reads TGTGCCAGCACCCAAGGGGGGGCCGTCGAGACCCAGTACTTC.

CDR3 sequence (DNA): TGTGCCTGGGCGAAAAAAGGGGGAACTGAGCAGTTCTTC. This translates into CAWAKKGGTEQFF. The genes are TRBV30 and TRBJ2-1; D perhaps matches TRBD1 (6 bases). Germline V CDR1 and CDR2: GTSNPN, SVGIG (reference sequence). The CDR3 runs 13 residues. Trimming removed 5 bases at V and 9 bases at J, with 17 bases between.

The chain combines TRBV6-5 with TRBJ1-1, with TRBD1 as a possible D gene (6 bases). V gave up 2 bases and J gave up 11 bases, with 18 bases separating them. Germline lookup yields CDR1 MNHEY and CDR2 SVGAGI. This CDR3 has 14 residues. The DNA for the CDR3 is TGTGCCAGCAGTTACCATATCAGGGGCAGTGTGGCTTTCTTT. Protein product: CASSYHIRGSVAFF.

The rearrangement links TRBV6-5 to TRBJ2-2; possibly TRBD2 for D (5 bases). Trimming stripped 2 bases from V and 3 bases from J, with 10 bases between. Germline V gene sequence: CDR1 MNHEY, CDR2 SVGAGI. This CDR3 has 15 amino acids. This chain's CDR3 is CASSYSGAYTGELFF. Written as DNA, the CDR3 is TGTGCCAGCAGTTACAGCGGCGCTTACACCGGGGAGCTGTTTTTT.